This record concerns one T cell receptor beta chain sequence. The record originates from a study of CD8 T cells in Susac syndrome. Germline CDR1 and CDR2: SQVTM and ANQGSEA. The CDR3 is made up of 13 amino acids. Trimming stripped 8 bases from V and 4 bases from J, with 17 bases between. A quantity of roughly 0.5 to 1 ug RNA underwent reverse transcription using random hexamers. Amplification of the TCR beta CDR3 was carried out by immunoSEQ multiplex PCR, which spanned a total of 54 Vbeta and 13 Jbeta segments. TCRdb called the immunoSEQ multiplex PCR reads again in MiXCR, with one record for every CDR3 protein. The data contain under 550,000 distinct CDR3 sequences, roughly 85% of them singletons.

The specimen was CD8+ T cells from PBMCs. The receptor was isolated from a human donor with multiple sclerosis. The rearrangement uses TRBV29-1 and TRBJ1-1; D not certain. The CDR3: CSYLAHDGTEAFF. CDR3 in DNA: TGCAGCTACCTCGCGCATGATGGCACTGAAGCTTTCTTT.